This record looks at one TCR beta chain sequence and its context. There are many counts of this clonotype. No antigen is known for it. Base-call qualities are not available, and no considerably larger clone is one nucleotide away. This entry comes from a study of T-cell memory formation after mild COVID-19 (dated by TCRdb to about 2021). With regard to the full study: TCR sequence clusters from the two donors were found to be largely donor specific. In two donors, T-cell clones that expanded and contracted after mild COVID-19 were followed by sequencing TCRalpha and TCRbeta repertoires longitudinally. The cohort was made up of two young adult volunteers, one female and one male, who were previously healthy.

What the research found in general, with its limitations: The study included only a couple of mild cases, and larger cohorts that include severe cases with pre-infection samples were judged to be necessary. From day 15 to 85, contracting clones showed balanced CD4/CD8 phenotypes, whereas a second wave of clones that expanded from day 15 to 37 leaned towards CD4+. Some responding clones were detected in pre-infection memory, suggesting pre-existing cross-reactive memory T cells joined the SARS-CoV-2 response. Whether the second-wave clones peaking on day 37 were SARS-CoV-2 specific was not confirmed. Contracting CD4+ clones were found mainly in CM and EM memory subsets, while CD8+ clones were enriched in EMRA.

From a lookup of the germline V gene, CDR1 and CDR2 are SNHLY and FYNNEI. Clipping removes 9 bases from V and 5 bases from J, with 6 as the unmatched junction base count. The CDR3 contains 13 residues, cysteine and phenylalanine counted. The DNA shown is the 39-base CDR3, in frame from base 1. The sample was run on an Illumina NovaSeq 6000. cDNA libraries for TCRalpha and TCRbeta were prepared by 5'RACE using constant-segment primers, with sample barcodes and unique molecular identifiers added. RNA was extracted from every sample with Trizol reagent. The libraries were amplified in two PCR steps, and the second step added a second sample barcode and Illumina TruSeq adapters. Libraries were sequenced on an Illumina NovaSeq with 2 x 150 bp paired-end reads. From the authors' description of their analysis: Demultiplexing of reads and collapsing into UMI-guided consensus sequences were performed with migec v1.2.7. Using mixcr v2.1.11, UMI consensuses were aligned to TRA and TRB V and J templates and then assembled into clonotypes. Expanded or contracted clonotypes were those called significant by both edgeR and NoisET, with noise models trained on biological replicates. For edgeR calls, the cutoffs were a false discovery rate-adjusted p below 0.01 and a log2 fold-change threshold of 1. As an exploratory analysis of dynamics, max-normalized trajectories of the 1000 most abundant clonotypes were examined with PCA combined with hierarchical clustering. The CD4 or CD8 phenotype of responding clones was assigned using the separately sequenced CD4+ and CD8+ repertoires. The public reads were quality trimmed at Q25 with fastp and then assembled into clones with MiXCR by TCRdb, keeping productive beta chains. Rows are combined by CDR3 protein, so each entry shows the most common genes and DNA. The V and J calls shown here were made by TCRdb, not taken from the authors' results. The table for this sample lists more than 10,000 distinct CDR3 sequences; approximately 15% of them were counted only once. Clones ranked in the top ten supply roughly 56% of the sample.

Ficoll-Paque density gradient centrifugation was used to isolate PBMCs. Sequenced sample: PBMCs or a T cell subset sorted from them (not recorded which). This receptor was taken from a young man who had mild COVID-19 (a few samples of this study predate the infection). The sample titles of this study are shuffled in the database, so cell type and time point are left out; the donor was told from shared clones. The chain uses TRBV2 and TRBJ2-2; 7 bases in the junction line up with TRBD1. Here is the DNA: TGTGCCAGTGTCCTCAGGGGGACCGGGGAGCTGTTTTTT. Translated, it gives CASVLRGTGELFF.